Presented here are 15 T cell receptor beta chains from one specimen sequenced in a study of T cells in Graves' hyperthyroidism and ophthalmopathy. TCR beta CDR3 region amplification was performed from RNA transcripts. With the HTBI primer set, the TCR CDR3 went through a first round of RT-PCR. TCRdb passed the multiplex PCR reads through MiXCR, listing each CDR3 protein once. The data show around 190,000 distinct CDR3 sequences, around 15% seen once. The sample was blood. The receptors were sampled from a woman between 50 and 59 years old with Graves' hyperthyroidism.

This clonotype is a singleton in its sample. The chain couples TRBV3-1 to TRBJ2-3; 9 bases are shared with TRBD2. The germline V gene encodes CDR1 LGHDT and CDR2 YNNKEL (reference sequence). The CDR3 totals 16 residues. V gave up 4 bases and J gave up 5 bases; unmatched junction bases: 10. CDR3 sequence: CASSPTERGVVDTQYF. The CDR3 DNA reads TGTGCCAGCAGCCCCACGGAGCGGGGGGTGGTAGATACGCAGTATTTT.

This clonotype came up once. The genes are TRBV2 and TRBJ1-4; D call uncertain. Deletions cut 4 bases from V and 4 bases from J, with 10 bases between. Germline assignment: CDR1 SNHLY and CDR2 FYNNEI. The CDR3 spans 14 residues. The CDR3, as DNA: TGTGCCAGCAGTGTGAGGCAGAATAATGAAAAACTGTTTTTT. Its translation: CASSVRQNNEKLFF.

This clonotype was detected ten times or more. V gene TRBV2 combines with J gene TRBJ1-6, with D possibly TRBD1 on 6 matching bases. Trimming took off 7 bases at V and 7 bases at J, with 20 bases between the two ends. The CDR3 spans 16 residues. CDR1 is SNHLY, CDR2 FYNNEI, per germline. CDR3 coding DNA: TGTGCCAGCATCTTAGGGCTGGGGGGCCGAAATTCACCCCTCCACTTT. It specifies CASILGLGGRNSPLHF.

This clonotype occurred many times. The chain carries TRBV6-2 or TRBV6-3 and TRBJ2-5, with TRBD2 as a possible D gene (7 bases). Trimming took off 0 bases at V and 0 bases at J, with 23 bases between the two ends. CDR3 size: 20 residues. Germline values: CDR1 MNHEY, CDR2 SVGEGT. The CDR3: CASSYSSRRGGLPYQETQYF. As DNA, the CDR3 is TGTGCCAGCAGTTACTCATCCAGAAGGGGGGGACTACCGTACCAAGAGACCCAGTACTTC.

The rearrangement uses TRBV28 and TRBJ2-2; a possible D gene is TRBD2 (6 bases). This CDR3 spans 14 amino acids. The V gene's germline CDR1 is MDHEN and CDR2 SYDVKM. Trimming left V 5 bases short and J 6 bases short, with 13 bases between. The CDR3 bases are TGTGCCAGCAGTCGGAGACTAGGATCCGGGGAGCTGTTTTTT. Amino acids: CASSRRLGSGELFF.

The V gene is TRBV12-3 or TRBV12-4, the J gene TRBJ1-2; possibly TRBD1 for D (5 bases). V dropped 6 bases and J dropped 0 bases, with 14 bases sitting between them. This CDR3 spans 15 amino acids. The CDR3 nucleotides are TGTGCCAGCAGCACAACAGGTGGAGCTAACTATGGCTACACCTTC. It encodes CASSTTGGANYGYTF.

At least ten counts were recorded for this clonotype. The gene calls are TRBV11-1 and TRBJ2-1, with 7 bases lining up with TRBD1. The CDR3 sequence is 13 residues long. CDR1 is SGHAT, CDR2 FQDESV, per germline (reference sequence). V shed 6 bases and J 5 bases; nucleotides not matched to a gene: 4. CDR3 nucleotide sequence: TGTGCCAGCAGGTACACAGGGGACAATGAGCAGTTCTTC. Protein: CASRYTGDNEQFF.

This clonotype was seen only a few times. The chain has TRBV19 and TRBJ1-2; no clear D. The CDR3 has 14 residues. Germline-derived CDR1 and CDR2 are LNHDA and SQIVND (reference sequence). V was cut by 8 bases and J by 2 bases, with 15 bases left in between. CDR3 nucleotides: TGTGCCAGTTTTGGAGAAATAAAAAACTATGGCTACACCTTC. Residues: CASFGEIKNYGYTF.

In its sample, this clonotype was seen many times. The V gene is TRBV15, the J gene TRBJ1-2, with D possibly matching TRBD1 (5 bases). Germline CDR1 LNHNV, CDR2 YYDKDF (reference sequence). The CDR3 sequence is 12 residues long. Trimming took 8 bases from V and 8 from J, leaving 15 bases between them. CDR3 in amino acids: CATGRDQRGYTF. Written as DNA, the CDR3 is TGTGCCACCGGCCGGGACCAGAGGGGCTACACCTTC. The full variable domain, with the rest looked up from reference TRBV15 and TRBJ1-2, is DAMVIQNPRYQVTQFGKPVTLSCSQTLNHNVMYWYQQKSSQAPKLLFHYYDKDFNNEADTPDNFQSRRPNTSFCFLDIRSPGLGDTAMYLCATGRDQRGYTFGSGTRLTVV.

This clonotype turned up a few times. V and J are TRBV6-9 and TRBJ1-5, with D perhaps matching TRBD1 or TRBD2 (5 bases each). Gene TRBJ2-3 matches the end of the DNA better, so the J call may be wrong. Germline CDR1 MNHGY, CDR2 SVAAGI. This CDR3 has 14 amino acids. The CDR3 is CASSYGAGNQPQYF. The CDR3 region has the DNA TGTGCCAGCAGTTACGGGGCAGGGAATCAGCCCCAGTATTTT.

This clonotype showed up many times. The CDR3 sequence is CASRTNPANTEAFF. CDR3 DNA: TGTGCCAGCAGAACAAACCCGGCGAACACTGAAGCTTTCTTT. This chain connects TRBV6-1 to TRBJ1-1; D gene uncertain. CDR3 size: 14 residues. Trimming stripped 6 bases from V and 1 base from J, with 12 bases between. The germline CDR1 and CDR2 sequences are MNHNS and SASEGT.

This chain joins TRBV10-1 and TRBJ1-1, with D perhaps TRBD1 (6 bases). CDR1 is WNHNN and CDR2 is SYGVQD in the germline V gene (reference sequence). V dropped 6 bases and J dropped 6 bases, with 14 bases sitting between them. CDR3 length equals 13 residues. The CDR3 region has the DNA TGCGCCAGCAGAGAGGATGGGGGCTCTGAAGCTTTCTTT. It specifies CASREDGGSEAFF.

This clonotype came up many times. This chain links TRBV20-1 with TRBJ2-1, with 7 nucleotides matching TRBD2. The CDR3 runs to 13 residues. The germline CDR1 and CDR2 sequences are DFQATT and SNEGSKA (reference sequence). CDR3 DNA sequence: TGCAGCGCCATGAGCGGGGTCTACAATGAGCAGTTCTTC. Translation gives CSAMSGVYNEQFF.

This clonotype came up many times. The chain couples TRBV19 to TRBJ1-5; perhaps TRBD1 as D (6 bases). Germline V gene lookup returns CDR1 LNHDA and CDR2 SQIVND (reference sequence). V was clipped by 4 bases and J by 3 bases, with 13 bases between them. The CDR3 totals 15 residues. The CDR3 DNA follows: TGTGCCAGTAGTAAACAGGGATGGGACAATCAGCCCCAGCATTTT. Translation gives CASSKQGWDNQPQHF.

This clonotype was picked up many times. The gene calls are TRBV20-1 and TRBJ1-1; 11 positions match TRBD1. Germline-derived CDR1 and CDR2 are DFQATT and SNEGSKA (reference sequence). V was pared by 1 base and J by 7 bases, with 8 bases of the junction left unmatched. This CDR3 has 15 amino acids. DNA for the CDR3: TGCAGTGCTAGAGGCTGGGACAGGGGGAGTGATGAAGCTTTCTTT. Translating it yields CSARGWDRGSDEAFF.